These 25 T cell receptor beta chains share one sample of origin, sequenced in a study of shared clonotypes between healthy human individuals. Produced via immunoSEQ multiplex PCR; TCRdb's table is partial and in-frame only. The table records roughly 500,000 clones, roughly 80% of them present only once. Sequenced input: PBMCs. The receptors here all came from a woman aged 40-49 years in good health. Some clones in this sample may be carry-over from other donors' samples.

The CDR3 sequence is CASSYYYDTQYF. The CDR3 bases are TGTGCCAGCAGTTACTATTACGATACGCAGTATTTT. V gene TRBV6-6 combines with J gene TRBJ2-3; D not certain. From germline, CDR1 is MNHNY and CDR2 SVGAGI (reference sequence). V gave up 1 base and J gave up 6 bases, with 5 bases separating them. The CDR3 runs 12 residues.

About this clone: At one end the junction does not follow the germline gene, possibly because of a read error. V usage is TRBV15 and J usage is TRBJ2-5; D gene ambiguous. The CDR3 length is 12 residues. CDR1 and CDR2 from the germline V gene are LNHNV and YYDKDF (reference sequence). CDR3 region: CATSRDQGTQYF. The CDR3 DNA reads as TGTGCCACCAGCAGAGACCAAGGGACCCAGTACTTC.

In DNA form, the CDR3 reads TGTGCCATCAGACAGTCCTACGAGCAGTACTTC. This gives the protein CAIRQSYEQYF. This sequence joins TRBV10-3 and TRBJ2-7; D not resolved. CDR1 and CDR2 (germline): ENHRY, SYGVKD. This CDR3 comprises 11 residues. V lost 6 bases to trimming and J lost 1 base, with 4 bases between them.

V and J are TRBV5-1 and TRBJ2-3, with D possibly being TRBD1 or TRBD2 (5 bases each). This CDR3 region has 16 residues. Trimming removed 4 bases at V and 0 bases at J, with 15 bases between. Germline loops: CDR1 SGHRS, CDR2 YFSETQ. CDR3 nucleotide sequence: TGCGCCAGCAGCCTATTCGGGACCACTAGCACAGATACGCAGTATTTT. It encodes CASSLFGTTSTDTQYF. The full variable domain, rest sourced from reference TRBV5-1 and TRBJ2-3, is KAGVTQTPRYLIKTRGQQVTLSCSPISGHRSVSWYQQTPGQGLQFLFEYFSETQRNKGNFPGRFSGRQFSNSRSEMNVSTLELGDSALYLCASSLFGTTSTDTQYFGPGTRLTVL.

The chain recombines TRBV7-3 with TRBJ2-5; D gene unclear. V dropped 5 bases and J dropped 0 bases, with 10 bases sitting between them. The CDR3 is 14 residues long. Germline values: CDR1 SGHTA, CDR2 FQGTGA. The CDR3 region is CASSPEPYQETQYF. CDR3 bases: TGTGCCAGCAGCCCGGAGCCGTACCAAGAGACCCAGTACTTC.

This rearrangement joins TRBV28 to TRBJ1-1; TRBD1 might be the D (6 bases). The germline CDR1 and CDR2 sequences are MDHEN and SYDVKM. V lost 3 bases and J lost 0, with 20 bases in between. The CDR3 sequence is 18 residues long. The CDR3 loop is CASSLGQGLLWVNTEAFF. The CDR3 region has the DNA TGTGCCAGCAGTTTGGGGCAGGGGTTACTTTGGGTGAACACTGAAGCTTTCTTT. Using reference TRBV28 and TRBJ1-1 for the parts outside the CDR3, the full variable domain is DVKVTQSSRYLVKRTGEKVFLECVQDMDHENMFWYRQDPGLGLRLIYFSYDVKMKEKGDIPEGYSVSREKKERFSLILESASTNQTSMYLCASSLGQGLLWVNTEAFFGQGTRLTVV.

This clone was picked up one time. CDR3 protein: CASSYGRGRKEQYF. CDR3 DNA sequence: TGTGCCAGCAGTTACGGACGGGGGAGGAAGGAGCAGTACTTC. This chain connects TRBV6-6 to TRBJ2-7, with D perhaps TRBD2 (6 bases). This CDR3 comprises 14 residues. CDR1 is MNHNY and CDR2 is SVGAGI in the germline V gene (reference sequence). V dropped 2 bases and J dropped 7 bases, with 15 bases sitting between them.

This chain uses TRBV10-2 with TRBJ2-7; 9 bases fit TRBD2. Germline V gene sequence: CDR1 WSHSY, CDR2 SAAADI. The CDR3 is 15 residues long. V shed 2 bases, J shed 7 bases, and the junction held 9 bases outside the gene matches. CDR3 loop: CASSEVLAGAREQYF. The DNA for the CDR3 is TGCGCCAGCAGTGAGGTCTTAGCGGGAGCTCGGGAGCAGTACTTC.

The CDR3 bases are TGTGCCAGCAGCTTCACAGGGGGCGGGAATGAGCAGTTCTTC. Its translation: CASSFTGGGNEQFF. This sequence joins TRBV7-3 and TRBJ2-1, with TRBD1 matching 9 bases. After removal of 3 bases from V and 7 bases from J, the junction contained 4 bases not matched to a gene. The CDR3 totals 14 residues. Germline V gives CDR1 SGHTA, CDR2 FQGTGA.

This sequence joins TRBV7-9 and TRBJ2-3, with D perhaps being TRBD1 or TRBD2 (6 bases each). There are 16 residues in the CDR3. V gave up 5 bases and J gave up 6 bases, with 21 bases separating them. From germline, CDR1 is SEHNR and CDR2 FQNEAQ (reference sequence). The CDR3 loop is CASSLGGPRTGDTQYF. The CDR3 DNA sequence: TGTGCCAGCAGCCTGGGGGGCCCAAGGACGGGGGATACGCAGTATTTT.

The J gene is TRBJ1-3, the V gene TRBV6-1, with D possibly TRBD1 on 5 matching bases. Germline V gene data show CDR1 as MNHNS and CDR2 as SASEGT. V was shortened by 5 bases and J by 1 base, with 9 bases between the two germline ends. The CDR3 length is 14 residues. CDR3 coding DNA: TGTGCCAGCAGTCCCAGACAGTCTGGAAACACCATATATTTT. Protein sequence: CASSPRQSGNTIYF.

The rearrangement joins TRBV6-6 to TRBJ1-3, with D unresolved. Germline V gene data show CDR1 as MNHNY and CDR2 as SVGAGI (reference sequence). The V end lost 1 base, the J end lost 6 bases, and 4 bases lay between the germline ends. The CDR3 has 12 amino acids. The DNA of the CDR3 is TGTGCCAGCAGTTACTTTGAAAACACCATATATTTT. Translation gives CASSYFENTIYF.

This chain connects TRBV10-3 to TRBJ2-3; tentatively, D is TRBD1 (6 bases). The CDR3 covers 15 residues. Trimming stripped 4 bases from V and 1 base from J, with 12 bases between. Germline assignment: CDR1 ENHRY and CDR2 SYGVKD. The CDR3 spells CAISGRTEGTDTQYF. Here the CDR3 DNA reads TGTGCCATCAGTGGGAGGACAGAAGGCACAGATACGCAGTATTTT.

This clone was detected only once. The chain links TRBV6-1 to TRBJ1-1; D is unclear. V was trimmed by 7 bases and J by 4 bases, leaving 13 bases between them. The CDR3 loop spans 13 amino acids. Germline V gives CDR1 MNHNS, CDR2 SASEGT. The CDR3 DNA reads as TGTGCCAGCATGAGGGAAGTGGGCACTGAAGCTTTCTTT. The encoded protein is CASMREVGTEAFF.

The rearrangement uses TRBV27 and TRBJ1-2; D call uncertain. CDR3 size: 13 residues. Germline V CDR1 and CDR2: MNHEY, SMNVEV (reference sequence). The V end lost 5 bases, the J end lost 4 bases, and 11 bases lay between the germline ends. CDR3 region: CASSPLGLYGYTF. As DNA, the CDR3 is TGTGCCAGCAGTCCCCTCGGACTCTATGGCTACACCTTC.

The V call is TRBV11-2, the J call TRBJ2-7; 9 nucleotides line up with TRBD1. The ends lost 7 bases at V and 2 bases at J; junction bases unmatched: 9. CDR3 length: 15 amino acids. Germline CDR1 is SGHAT and CDR2 is FQNNGV. For the CDR3, the DNA is TGTGCCAGCACCCTTACAGGGGGCGATCCCTACGAGCAGTACTTC. It yields the protein CASTLTGGDPYEQYF.

This clone was seen a handful of times. The chain recombines TRBV29-1 with TRBJ2-1; 10 positions match TRBD2. Trimming took 4 bases from V and 5 from J; bases not matched to a gene: 2. CDR1 is SQVTM, CDR2 ANQGSEA, per germline. The CDR3 contains 13 residues. The CDR3 DNA is TGCAGCGTTGTTACTAGCGGGAACAATGAGCAGTTCTTC. Amino acid sequence: CSVVTSGNNEQFF.

The chain has TRBV6-5 and TRBJ2-1; D might be TRBD2 (6 bases). The CDR3 length is 15 residues. CDR1 and CDR2 from the germline V gene are MNHEY and SVGAGI. Trimming stripped 6 bases from V and 5 bases from J, with 17 bases between. CDR3 DNA sequence: TGTGCCAGCAGCCAACTAGGGACTCCAAACAATGAGCAGTTCTTC. This translates into CASSQLGTPNNEQFF.

To note about this clone: A much larger clone sits a single nucleotide away, making a read error possible. Other DNA sequences from this sample encode an identical CDR3 as well. This sequence joins TRBV4-3 and TRBJ2-7, with 7 bases identical to TRBD1. CDR3 length: 13 residues. Germline CDR1 and CDR2: LGHNA and YSLEER. The V segment lost 1 base and the J segment 3 bases; nucleotides outside the gene matches: 0. CDR3 sequence reads: CASSQGTGYEQYF. In DNA, the CDR3 is TGCGCCAGCAGCCAAGGGACAGGCTACGAGCAGTACTTC.

This clone was detected once. A far larger clone differs by one base, so this is likely a read error. Other DNA sequences in this sample translate to the same CDR3. J is TRBJ1-1 and V is TRBV19, with a possible D match to TRBD1 (5 bases). The germline V and J ends were trimmed by 3 bases and 10 bases, with 15 bases remaining between them. Germline V gene data show CDR1 as LNHDA and CDR2 as SQIVND (reference sequence). The CDR3 spans 13 residues. In nucleotides, the CDR3 is TGTGCCAGTAGTATCGGGACGGTCCCCCGAGCTTTCTTT. This codes for CASSIGTVPRAFF.

The V call is TRBV11-1, the J call TRBJ2-3, with TRBD2 as a possible D gene (7 bases). With 2 bases removed from V and 8 bases from J, the gap between germline ends came to 14 bases. The germline V gene encodes CDR1 SGHAT and CDR2 FQDESV (reference sequence). The CDR3 consists of 14 residues. This CDR3 is CASSLTRGGSTQYF. In DNA form, the CDR3 reads TGTGCCAGCAGCTTAACTAGGGGGGGCAGTACGCAGTATTTT.

The gene calls are TRBV6-5 and TRBJ2-5; TRBD2 is a possible D gene (6 bases). The closer fit of TRBJ2-7 to the DNA end suggests the J call may be wrong. Germline V CDR1 and CDR2: MNHEY, SVGAGI. CDR3 length: 13 amino acids. CDR3 sequence (DNA): TGTGCCAGCAGTTACGGGGGACTCTACGAGCAGTACTTC. Residues: CASSYGGLYEQYF.

This clone has only a few counts. The chain carries TRBV18 and TRBJ2-2; 8 nucleotides match TRBD1. The CDR3 length is 15 residues. Looked up from germline, CDR1 is KGHSH and CDR2 is LQKENI. Trimming cost V 4 bases and J 1 base; bases outside gene matches: 2. CDR3 region: CASSRGQGNTGELFF. The CDR3 bases are TGTGCCAGCTCACGCGGACAGGGGAACACCGGGGAGCTGTTTTTT. Full variable domain (outside the CDR3, taken from reference TRBV18 and TRBJ2-2): NAGVMQNPRHLVRRRGQEARLRCSPMKGHSHVYWYRQLPEEGLKFMVYLQKENIIDESGMPKERFSAEFPKEGPSILRIQQVVRGDSAAYFCASSRGQGNTGELFFGEGSRLTVL.

This clone was seen at least ten times. V usage is TRBV25-1 and J usage is TRBJ2-7, with 10 bases aligning to TRBD2. Germline lookup yields CDR1 MGHDK and CDR2 SYGVNS. Trimming cost V 5 bases and J 6 bases; bases outside gene matches: 13. This CDR3 spans 16 amino acids. The CDR3 here is CASSPSGSRSRGEQYF. The CDR3 DNA sequence: TGTGCCAGCAGTCCTAGCGGGAGCCGATCACGGGGCGAGCAGTACTTC.

The chain links TRBV19 to TRBJ2-1, with D possibly TRBD2 on 5 matching bases. The CDR3 runs 16 residues. V lost 7 bases to trimming and J lost 4 bases, with 20 bases between them. Germline V gene sequence: CDR1 LNHDA, CDR2 SQIVND (reference sequence). The CDR3 sequence: CASKASSSGLYNEQFF. The DNA of the CDR3 is TGTGCCAGTAAAGCCTCCTCGAGCGGTTTATACAATGAGCAGTTCTTC.